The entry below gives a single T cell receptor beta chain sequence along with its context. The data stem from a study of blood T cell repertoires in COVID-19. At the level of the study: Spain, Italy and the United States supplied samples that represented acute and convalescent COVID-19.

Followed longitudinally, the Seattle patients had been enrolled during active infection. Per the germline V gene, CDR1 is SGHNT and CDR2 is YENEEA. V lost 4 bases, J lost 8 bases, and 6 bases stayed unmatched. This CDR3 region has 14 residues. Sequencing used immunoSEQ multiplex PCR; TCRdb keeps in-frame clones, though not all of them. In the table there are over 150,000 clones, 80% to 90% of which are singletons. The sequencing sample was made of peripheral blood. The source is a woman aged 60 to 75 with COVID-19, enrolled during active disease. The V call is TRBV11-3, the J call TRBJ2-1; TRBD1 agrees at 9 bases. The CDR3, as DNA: TGTGCCAGCAGCTCCGGGACAGGGTCCGATGAGCAGTTCTTC. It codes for CASSSGTGSDEQFF.